Following are 10 T cell receptor beta chains from one sample sequenced in a study of T cell clonality in common variable immunodeficiency. Study conclusions and caveats: Reportedly, TCR beta sequences from common variable immunodeficiency showed fewer deletions and N-nucleotide insertions.

The protocol was immunoSEQ multiplex PCR, while the TCRdb copy is restricted to in-frame clones and leaves out a portion. Listed for the sample are 25,000 to 30,000 clones, none seen a single time. These receptors' targets are unknown. The sample was peripheral blood mononuclear cells. The receptors come from a human donor with common variable immunodeficiency.

In this sample, this clone turned up a few times. The CDR3 is cut off 3 residues early in the read; its end comes from the germline J gene. V gene TRBV19 combines with J gene TRBJ1-2; 7 positions agree with TRBD1. The CDR3 runs 15 residues. With V trimmed by 1 base and J by 4 bases, 6 bases remained unmatched. Germline lookup yields CDR1 LNHDA and CDR2 SQIVND (reference sequence). The sequenced part of the CDR3 DNA is TGTGCCAGTAGTATAGGGAAACAGGGGTTCTATGGC. Protein sequence: CASSIGKQGFYG. The entire CDR3 is CASSIGKQGFYGYTF.

This clone came up a few times. The read gets to within 3 residues of the CDR3 end, and the germline J gene fills in the rest. The chain employs TRBV5-1 and TRBJ2-5; D is perhaps TRBD1 (6 bases). V lost 0 bases and J lost 3, with 9 bases in between. This CDR3 is 14 amino acids long. Per germline, CDR1 SGHRS and CDR2 YFSETQ. The CDR3 protein is CASSLARTEETQYF. The CDR3 DNA, read in part, is TGCGCCAGCAGCTTGGCCCGGACAGAAGAGACC. Looking up the rest from reference TRBV5-1 and TRBJ2-5 gives the full variable domain: KAGVTQTPRYLIKTRGQQVTLSCSPISGHRSVSWYQQTPGQGLQFLFEYFSETQRNKGNFPGRFSGRQFSNSRSEMNVSTLELGDSALYLCASSLARTEETQYFGPGTRLLVL.

This clone was detected only a few times. The CDR3 end falls 3 residues outside the read, so it is completed with the germline J gene. This chain joins TRBV7-9 and TRBJ2-2, with unresolved D. This CDR3 has 15 residues. Germline CDR1 SEHNR, CDR2 FQNEAQ (reference sequence). Trimming pared 1 base from V and 7 bases from J, leaving 13 bases between. The DNA read from the CDR3 is TGTGCCAGCAGCTTAGAGGTTTTGCGGAGCGGGGAG. It is translated as CASSLEVLRSGE. Given in full, the CDR3 is CASSLEVLRSGELFF.

This clone was detected only a few times. The read falls 3 residues short of the CDR3 end, and the missing part is taken from the germline J gene. The V gene is TRBV5-1, the J gene TRBJ2-1; 10 nucleotides align to TRBD2. The V segment lost 5 bases and the J segment 3 bases; nucleotides outside the gene matches: 5. This CDR3 contains 15 residues. Germline CDR1 SGHRS, CDR2 YFSETQ. The covered CDR3 bases are TGCGCCAGCAGGGACGGACTAGCGGACTACAATGAG. Residues: CASRDGLADYNE. In full, the CDR3 is CASRDGLADYNEQFF.

This clone showed up many times. The missing CDR3 end, 3 residues past where the read stops, is filled in from the germline J gene. The chain has TRBV5-5 and TRBJ2-2; 9 bases line up with TRBD2. CDR1 is SGHKS and CDR2 is YYEKEE in the germline V gene (reference sequence). J lost 5 bases, V lost 5 bases, and 7 bases had no gene match. The CDR3 consists of 15 residues. The sequenced CDR3 bases are TGTGCCAGCAGGCCGCTAGCGGGACATACCGGGGAG. Translated: CASRPLAGHTGE. The entire CDR3 protein is CASRPLAGHTGELFF.

Points on this clone: The CDR3 end lies 3 residues beyond the end of the read and is filled in from the germline J gene. The chain is built from TRBV7-9 and TRBJ2-3; the match to TRBD2 covers 9 bases. Trimming at V came to 7 bases and at J to 3 bases, leaving 8 bases not matched to a gene. The CDR3 consists of 15 residues. Looked up from germline, CDR1 is SEHNR and CDR2 is FQNEAQ (reference sequence). The sequenced CDR3 bases are TGTGCCAGCACCAATAGCGGGAGTAGGACAGATACG. Residues: CASTNSGSRTDT. From start to end, the CDR3 is CASTNSGSRTDTQYF.

This clone was seen only a few times. Sequencing ends 3 residues short of the CDR3 end; the germline J gene provides the rest. Other DNA sequences from this sample encode an identical CDR3 as well. J is TRBJ1-1 and V is TRBV2, with no clear D. V gave up 0 bases and J gave up 7 bases, with 6 bases separating them. The CDR3 runs to 12 residues. Germline CDR1 SNHLY, CDR2 FYNNEI. The CDR3: CASSEAGYEAFF. CDR3 DNA (partial): TGTGCCAGCAGTGAAGCCGGTTATGAA.

There are many counts of this clone. The read stops 3 residues short of the end of the CDR3; the missing end is completed from the germline J gene. The chain combines TRBV5-1 with TRBJ2-3, with 8 bases identical to TRBD2. This CDR3 region has 15 residues. The V and J ends lost 6 bases and 2 bases, in that order; junction bases with no gene match: 8. Germline V lookup: CDR1 SGHRS, CDR2 YFSETQ. The sequenced part of the CDR3 DNA is TGCGCCAGCACCGGAAAAGCGGGAGACACAGATACG. Its translation: CASTGKAGDTDT. The whole CDR3 protein reads CASTGKAGDTDTQYF.

This clone was counted between two and nine times. With the read ending 3 residues before the CDR3 end, the germline J gene is used to fill in that end. The rearrangement uses TRBV7-9 and TRBJ2-7; D unclear. The V gene's germline CDR1 is SEHNR and CDR2 FQNEAQ (reference sequence). The CDR3 totals 12 residues. V was clipped by 1 base and J by 3 bases, with 4 bases between them. CDR3 in amino acids: CASSLGSYEQYF. The sequenced part of the CDR3 DNA is TGTGCCAGCAGCTTAGGCAGCTACGAG.

Only a few counts were recorded for this clone. From the germline J gene comes the end of the CDR3, since the read stops 3 residues before it. The genes are TRBV11-1 and TRBJ2-5; no definite D call. Between the trimmed V and J ends, which lost 3 bases and 2 bases, there was a span of 4 bases. From germline, CDR1 is SGHAT and CDR2 FQDESV (reference sequence). This CDR3 is 12 amino acids long. The CDR3 sequence: CASSFAQETQYF. The DNA read from the CDR3 is TGTGCCAGCAGCTTTGCGCAAGAGACC. Variable domain in full (rest from reference TRBV11-1 and TRBJ2-5): EAEVAQSPRYKITEKSQAVAFWCDPISGHATLYWYRQILGQGPELLVQFQDESVVDDSQLPKDRFSAERLKGVDSTLKIQPAELGDSAMYLCASSFAQETQYFGPGTRLLVL.